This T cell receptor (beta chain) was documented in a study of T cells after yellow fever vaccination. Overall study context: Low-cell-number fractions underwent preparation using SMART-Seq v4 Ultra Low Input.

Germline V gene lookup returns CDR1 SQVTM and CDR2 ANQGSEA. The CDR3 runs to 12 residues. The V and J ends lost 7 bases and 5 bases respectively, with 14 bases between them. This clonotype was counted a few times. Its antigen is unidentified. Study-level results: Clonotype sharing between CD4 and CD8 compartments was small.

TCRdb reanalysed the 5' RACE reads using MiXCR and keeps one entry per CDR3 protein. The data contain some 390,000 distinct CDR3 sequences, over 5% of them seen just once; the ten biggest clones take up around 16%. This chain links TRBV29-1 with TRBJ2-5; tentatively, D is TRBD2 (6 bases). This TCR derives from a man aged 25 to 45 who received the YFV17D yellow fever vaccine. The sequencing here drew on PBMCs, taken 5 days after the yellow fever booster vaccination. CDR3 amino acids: CSARLGGETQYF. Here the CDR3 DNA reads TGCAGCGCAAGACTAGGAGGGGAGACCCAGTACTTC.